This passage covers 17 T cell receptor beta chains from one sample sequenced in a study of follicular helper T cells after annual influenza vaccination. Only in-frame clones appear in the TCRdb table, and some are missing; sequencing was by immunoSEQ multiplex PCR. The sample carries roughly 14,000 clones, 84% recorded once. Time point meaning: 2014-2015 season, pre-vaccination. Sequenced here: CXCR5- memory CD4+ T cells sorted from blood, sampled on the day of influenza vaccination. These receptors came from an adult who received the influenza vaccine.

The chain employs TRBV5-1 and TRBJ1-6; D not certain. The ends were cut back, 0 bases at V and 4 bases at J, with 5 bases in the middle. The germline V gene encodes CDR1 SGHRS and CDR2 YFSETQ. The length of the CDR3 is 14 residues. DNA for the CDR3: TGCGCCAGCAGCTTGGAACAGTATAATTCACCCCTCCACTTT. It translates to CASSLEQYNSPLHF.

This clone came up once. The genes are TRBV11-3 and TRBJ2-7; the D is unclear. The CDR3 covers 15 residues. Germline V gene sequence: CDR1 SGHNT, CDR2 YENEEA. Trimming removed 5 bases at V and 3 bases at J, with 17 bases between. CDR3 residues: CASSPGPTISYEQYF. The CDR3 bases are TGTGCCAGCAGCCCCGGACCAACTATCAGCTACGAGCAGTACTTC.

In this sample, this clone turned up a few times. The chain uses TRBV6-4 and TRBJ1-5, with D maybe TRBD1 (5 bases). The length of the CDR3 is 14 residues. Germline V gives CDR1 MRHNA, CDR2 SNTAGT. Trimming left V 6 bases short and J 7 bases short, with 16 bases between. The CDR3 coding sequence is TGTGCCAGCAGCCCCGGGGCCTGGGGCCAGCCCCAGCATTTT. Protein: CASSPGAWGQPQHF.

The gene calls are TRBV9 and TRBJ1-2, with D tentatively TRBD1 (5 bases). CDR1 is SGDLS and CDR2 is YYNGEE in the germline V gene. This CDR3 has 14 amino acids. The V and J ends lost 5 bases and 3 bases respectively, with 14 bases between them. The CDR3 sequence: CASSKTDWDYGYTF. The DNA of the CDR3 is TGTGCCAGCAGTAAGACAGATTGGGACTATGGCTACACCTTC.

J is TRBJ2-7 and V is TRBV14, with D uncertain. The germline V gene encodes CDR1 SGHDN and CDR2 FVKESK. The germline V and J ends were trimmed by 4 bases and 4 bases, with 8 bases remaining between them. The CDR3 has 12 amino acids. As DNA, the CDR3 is TGTGCCAGCAGCCGATTAAAGTACGAGCAGTACTTC. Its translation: CASSRLKYEQYF.

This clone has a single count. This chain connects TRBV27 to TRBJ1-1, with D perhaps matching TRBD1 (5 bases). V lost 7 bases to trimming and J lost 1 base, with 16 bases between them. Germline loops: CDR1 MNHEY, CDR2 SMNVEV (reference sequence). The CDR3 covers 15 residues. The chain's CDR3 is CASTPLRAGNTEAFF. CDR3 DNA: TGTGCCAGCACCCCACTCAGGGCTGGGAACACTGAAGCTTTCTTT.

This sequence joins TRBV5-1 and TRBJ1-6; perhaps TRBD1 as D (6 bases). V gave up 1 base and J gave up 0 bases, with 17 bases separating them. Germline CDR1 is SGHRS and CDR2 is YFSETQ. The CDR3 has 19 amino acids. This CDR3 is CASSLLPSGGSSYNSPLHF. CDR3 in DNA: TGCGCCAGCAGCTTGCTCCCCTCGGGGGGCAGCTCCTATAATTCACCCCTCCACTTT.

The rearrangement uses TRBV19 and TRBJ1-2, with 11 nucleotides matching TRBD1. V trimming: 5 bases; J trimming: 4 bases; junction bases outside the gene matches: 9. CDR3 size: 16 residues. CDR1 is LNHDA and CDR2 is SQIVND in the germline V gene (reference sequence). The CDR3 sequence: CASSPSRDRGIYGYTF. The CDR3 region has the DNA TGTGCCAGTAGTCCCTCGCGGGACAGGGGGATCTATGGCTACACCTTC.

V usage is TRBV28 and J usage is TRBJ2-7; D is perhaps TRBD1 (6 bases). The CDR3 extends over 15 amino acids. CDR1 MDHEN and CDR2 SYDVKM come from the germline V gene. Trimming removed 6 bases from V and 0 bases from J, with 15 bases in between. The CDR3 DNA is TGTGCCAGCAGCCAAGGGCGCAGGGGCTCCTACGAGCAGTACTTC. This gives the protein CASSQGRRGSYEQYF.

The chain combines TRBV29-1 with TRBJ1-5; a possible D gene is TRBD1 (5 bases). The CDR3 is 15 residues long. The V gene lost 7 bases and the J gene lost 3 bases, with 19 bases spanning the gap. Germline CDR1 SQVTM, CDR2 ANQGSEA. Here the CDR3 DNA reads TGCAGCGCCGCTATAGGGGCCAACCCCAATCAGCCCCAGCATTTT. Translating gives CSAAIGANPNQPQHF.

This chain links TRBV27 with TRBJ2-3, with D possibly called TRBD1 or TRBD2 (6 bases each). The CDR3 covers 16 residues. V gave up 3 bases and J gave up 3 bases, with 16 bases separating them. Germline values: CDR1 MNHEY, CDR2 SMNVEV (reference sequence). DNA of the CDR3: TGTGCCAGCAGTTTTGAGGGGGGCGCTTCAACAGATACGCAGTATTTT. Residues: CASSFEGGASTDTQYF.

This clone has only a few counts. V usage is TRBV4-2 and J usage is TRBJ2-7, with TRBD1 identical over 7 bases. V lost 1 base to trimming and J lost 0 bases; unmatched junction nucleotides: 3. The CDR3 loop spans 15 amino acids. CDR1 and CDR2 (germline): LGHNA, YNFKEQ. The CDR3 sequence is CASSQAQGSSYEQYF. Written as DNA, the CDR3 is TGTGCCAGCAGCCAAGCACAGGGGTCCTCCTACGAGCAGTACTTC.

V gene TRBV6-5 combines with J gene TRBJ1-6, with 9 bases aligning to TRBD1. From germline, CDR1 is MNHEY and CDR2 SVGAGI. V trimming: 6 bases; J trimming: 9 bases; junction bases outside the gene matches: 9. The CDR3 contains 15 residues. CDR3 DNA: TGTGCCAGCAGATATGACAGGGGGGTAGGTTCACCCCTCCACTTT. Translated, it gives CASRYDRGVGSPLHF.

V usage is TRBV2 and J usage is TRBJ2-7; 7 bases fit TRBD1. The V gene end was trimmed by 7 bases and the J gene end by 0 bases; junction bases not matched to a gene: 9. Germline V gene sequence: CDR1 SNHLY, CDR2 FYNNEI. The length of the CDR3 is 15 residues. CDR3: CASTDRRTISYEQYF. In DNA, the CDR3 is TGTGCCAGCACGGACAGGAGGACCATCTCCTACGAGCAGTACTTC. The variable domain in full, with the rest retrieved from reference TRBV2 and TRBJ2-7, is EPEVTQTPSHQVTQMGQEVILRCVPISNHLYFYWYRQILGQKVEFLVSFYNNEISEKSEIFDDQFSVERPDGSNFTLKIRSTKLEDSAMYFCASTDRRTISYEQYFGPGTRLTVT.

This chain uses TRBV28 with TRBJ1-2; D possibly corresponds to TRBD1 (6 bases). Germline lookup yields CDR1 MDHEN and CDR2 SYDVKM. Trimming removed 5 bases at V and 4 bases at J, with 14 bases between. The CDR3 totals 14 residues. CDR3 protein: CASSEQGAAYGYTF. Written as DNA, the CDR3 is TGTGCCAGCAGTGAACAGGGAGCGGCCTATGGCTACACCTTC.

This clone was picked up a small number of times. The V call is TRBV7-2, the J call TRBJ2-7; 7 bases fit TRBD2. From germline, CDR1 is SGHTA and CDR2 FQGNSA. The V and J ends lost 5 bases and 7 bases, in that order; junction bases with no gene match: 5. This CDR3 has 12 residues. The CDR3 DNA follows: TGTGCCAGCAGCCCCTTCGGGGGGGAGCAGTACTTC. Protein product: CASSPFGGEQYF.

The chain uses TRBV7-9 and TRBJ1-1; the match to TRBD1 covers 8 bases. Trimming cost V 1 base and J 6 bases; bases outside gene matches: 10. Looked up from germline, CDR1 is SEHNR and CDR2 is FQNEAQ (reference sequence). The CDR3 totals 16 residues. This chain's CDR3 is CASSLDPGQGAAEAFF. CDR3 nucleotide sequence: TGTGCCAGCAGCTTAGACCCCGGGCAGGGGGCCGCTGAAGCTTTCTTT.